This entry concerns a single T cell receptor beta chain. Its target antigen remains unknown. No base qualities exist here, and no much larger clone lies one base off it. TCRbeta CDR3 regions were amplified from genomic DNA using the immunoSEQ Assay, a bias-controlled multiplex PCR. The study's own analysis went as follows. The number of nucleated cells in each sample was estimated from the amplification of reference gene primers within the assay. To quantify the absolute abundance of each unique TCRbeta CDR3 rearrangement, sequence reads were collapsed and filtered. For each sample, productive Simpson clonality was calculated by taking the square root of Simpson's diversity index across productive rearrangements. The table was pulled from immuneACCESS by TCRdb, which kept in-frame rearrangements only. Such tables lose some clones; where checked, under half of the loss comes from unresolved V genes, and the rest has no known cause. V, J and clone size derive from that table, while D and trimming were established from the DNA sequence. The sample table records tens of thousands of clones; roughly 90% of these occur just once. The ten largest account for approximately 4.8% of the sample.

Each collaborating institution followed its own protocols to collect whole blood in K2EDTA tubes. For TCRbeta analysis, collaborators shipped samples in one of three forms: frozen whole blood, isolated PBMCs, or DNA extracted from either of those sample types. The data belong to a study of blood T cell repertoires in COVID-19 (dated by TCRdb to about 2020). Study-wide context: Collaborator samples came from the United States, Italy and Spain and covered acute and convalescent phases of COVID-19. The material from the prospective study consisted of cDNA or gDNA derived from T cells, B-cell-depleted T cells, or PBMCs. The dataset comprised deeply sampled blood TCRbeta repertoires from subjects exposed to, actively infected with, or recovered from COVID-19. The repertoires were released in a freely available public database intended as a resource for research on the immune response to SARS-CoV-2. Samples were obtained from the ongoing ImmuneRACE study (first 160 participants) and from over 1,000 subjects provided by 6 global collaborators. Sample metadata almost always included a de-identified subject ID, COVID-19 status, age in years and sex. Where available, HLA class I and class II types were taken from metadata supplied by the sample provider and were not determined by assay-based typing.

The investigation overall reported the following: How much clinical and demographic metadata was included differed by source and by participant, and the metadata was provided uncurated.

The source material was peripheral blood. The source of this sequence is a woman aged 55 to 70 with active COVID-19.

The DNA reads TGTGCCAGTAGTGAATTTTATGGGGGCACGGAGACCCAGTACTTC. This encodes CASSEFYGGTETQYF. Recombination linked TRBV19 to TRBJ2-5; a tentative D match to TRBD1 spans 6 bases. V is pared back by 5 bases and J by 5 bases, with 18 bases lying between the germline termini. The CDR3 runs 15 amino acids, cysteine and phenylalanine included. Only the CDR3 part of the read is kept: 45 bases, read in frame from the first base. The CDR1 and CDR2 encoded by the germline V gene (reference sequence) are LNHDA and SQIVND.